This is a list of T cell receptor beta chains from one sample in a study of blood T cells in healthy people across ages. TCRdb re-called the 5' RACE reads with MiXCR, one entry per CDR3 protein. The data hold approximately 1,700,000 distinct CDR3 sequences, with about two fifths observed a single time. The sample comprised blood. All receptors derive from a human donor in good health. CDR3s leave out the opening cysteine and the closing phenylalanine or tryptophan.

v_call: TRBV6-5
j_call: TRBJ2-1
cdr3_aa: ASSSLDRGQF

v_call: TRBV7-2
j_call: TRBJ2-1
cdr3_aa: ASSLPIDGSSYNEQF

v_call: TRBV4-3
j_call: TRBJ1-4
cdr3_aa: ASSHARDPNEKLF

v_call: TRBV6-4
j_call: TRBJ2-3
cdr3_aa: ASSLDWGNTDTQY

v_call: TRBV7-2
j_call: TRBJ1-2
cdr3_aa: ASSSQQGSYGYT

v_call: TRBV9
j_call: TRBJ1-2
cdr3_aa: ASSLPGGMGYT

v_call: TRBV7-9
j_call: TRBJ1-2
cdr3_aa: ASSLYGLGLSYGYT

v_call: TRBV20-1
j_call: TRBJ2-5
cdr3_aa: SARGDFTKETQY

v_call: TRBV10-3
j_call: TRBJ2-2
cdr3_aa: AIPGENTGELF

v_call: TRBV29-1
j_call: TRBJ2-5
cdr3_aa: SVGAIQETQY

v_call: TRBV10-3
j_call: TRBJ1-6
cdr3_aa: ATTRGREDSPLH

v_call: TRBV4-2
j_call: TRBJ2-2
cdr3_aa: ASSPRDIITGELF

v_call: TRBV12-3/TRBV12-4
j_call: TRBJ2-5
cdr3_aa: ASSISGALRTQY

v_call: TRBV7-6
j_call: TRBJ2-7
cdr3_aa: ASSPAGSVKSYEQY

v_call: TRBV6-2/TRBV6-3
j_call: TRBJ2-7
cdr3_aa: ASAVGLAGISYEQY

v_call: TRBV19
j_call: TRBJ1-2
cdr3_aa: ASFTGGNYGYT

v_call: TRBV9
j_call: TRBJ1-6
cdr3_aa: ASSVSGGDSPLH

v_call: TRBV10-3
j_call: TRBJ1-2
cdr3_aa: AIGWTGNGHT

v_call: TRBV9
j_call: TRBJ2-7
cdr3_aa: ASSVGHSGSSYEQY

v_call: TRBV20-1
j_call: TRBJ1-1
cdr3_aa: SARDKDRGGTEAF

v_call: TRBV20-1
j_call: TRBJ2-2
cdr3_aa: SARHRWRGAGELF

v_call: TRBV7-2
j_call: TRBJ1-4
cdr3_aa: ASSFRGLGEKLF

v_call: TRBV4-3
j_call: TRBJ2-7
cdr3_aa: ASSQDPSDYEQY

v_call: TRBV6-5
j_call: TRBJ2-1
cdr3_aa: ASSYGTSGGPKHEQF

v_call: TRBV7-9
j_call: TRBJ1-4
cdr3_aa: VTYFNEKLF

v_call: TRBV5-1
j_call: TRBJ2-3
cdr3_aa: ASAQGGDTQY

v_call: TRBV20-1
j_call: TRBJ2-1
cdr3_aa: SAGRAGGISNEQF